The 22 T cell receptor beta chains below all came from one sample that was sequenced in a study of blood T cells in healthy people across ages (dated by TCRdb to between 2014 and 2016). Library creation used 5' RACE. The data were produced on an Illumina HiSeq 2500. A second PCR of 7 to 11 cycles was performed with a sample-barcoded 5' primer and a J-beta primer mix. TCRdb redid the processing of the public reads, applying fastp at Q25 and MiXCR, and retained in-frame beta chains. Entries are consolidated by CDR3 protein sequence, retaining the most common genes and DNA. The sample yields approximately 800,000 distinct CDR3 sequences; about 48% were counted once. The top ten hold about 38% of the sample. The sample comprised blood. Receptors were obtained from a man older than 75 in good health.

This clonotype was observed a few times. The CDR3 nucleotides are TGTGCCAGCAGTGCAGGGGGCAATCAGCCCCAGCATTTT. As protein: CASSAGGNQPQHF. J is TRBJ1-5 and V is TRBV27; tentatively, D is TRBD1 (6 bases). The V end lost 5 bases, the J end lost 2 bases, and 7 bases lay between the germline ends. CDR3 length equals 13 residues. Looked up from germline, CDR1 is MNHEY and CDR2 is SMNVEV (reference sequence).

The rearrangement joins TRBV3-1 to TRBJ1-2, with 9 bases lining up with TRBD1. CDR1 is LGHDT, CDR2 YNNKEL, per germline (reference sequence). Germline trimming cut 2 bases from V and 2 bases from J; bases unmatched to any gene: 3. CDR3 length: 15 amino acids. This CDR3 is CASSQWDRANYGYTF. As DNA, the CDR3 is TGTGCCAGCAGCCAATGGGACAGGGCAAACTATGGCTACACCTTC.

The CDR3 sequence is CASRSISSYEQYF. CDR3 bases: TGTGCCAGCAGGTCCATATCCTCCTACGAGCAGTACTTC. The chain has TRBV28 and TRBJ2-7; unclear D gene. Trimming took 6 bases from V and 0 from J, leaving 9 bases between them. This CDR3 has 13 amino acids. Germline V gene lookup returns CDR1 MDHEN and CDR2 SYDVKM.

This clonotype was observed a single time. CDR3 amino acids: CASSSGWHEQFF. CDR3 sequence (DNA): TGTGCCAGCAGCTCAGGATGGCATGAGCAGTTCTTC. The chain carries TRBV7-9 and TRBJ2-1, with D hard to call. Trimming left V 4 bases short and J 8 bases short, with 9 bases between. Per germline, CDR1 SEHNR and CDR2 FQNEAQ (reference sequence). The CDR3 consists of 12 residues.

V gene TRBV27 combines with J gene TRBJ2-1; D might be TRBD2 (6 bases). Germline loops: CDR1 MNHEY, CDR2 SMNVEV (reference sequence). The V end was cut by 7 bases, the J end by 5 bases, with 15 bases between. The CDR3 spans 14 residues. The DNA for the CDR3 is TGTGCCAGCATCAAAAGCGGGCCCAACAATGAGCAGTTCTTC. Protein sequence: CASIKSGPNNEQFF.

This clonotype has just a few counts. The chain uses TRBV12-3 or TRBV12-4 and TRBJ2-3; 11 positions agree with TRBD2. The CDR3 runs to 14 residues. Trimming at V came to 6 bases and at J to 6 bases, leaving 5 bases not matched to a gene. CDR3 amino acids: CASRLAGGKDTQYF. As DNA, the CDR3 is TGTGCCAGCAGGCTAGCGGGAGGAAAGGATACGCAGTATTTT.

With respect to this clonotype: One junction end does not reproduce the germline sequence, and a read error may be involved. The rearrangement joins TRBV20-1 to TRBJ2-3, with TRBD2 matching 9 bases. The CDR3 sequence is 15 residues long. Germline V gene sequence: CDR1 DFQATT, CDR2 SNEGSKA (reference sequence). The CDR3 DNA sequence: TGCGGTGCGGTTAGCGGGAGTCAGGTCACAGATACGCAGTATTTT. It is translated as CGAVSGSQVTDTQYF.

This clonotype was seen more than once but under ten times. V and J are TRBV3-1 and TRBJ2-1, with 10 bases matching TRBD2. V shed 0 bases, J shed 9 bases, and the junction held 5 bases outside the gene matches. Per the germline V gene, CDR1 is LGHDT and CDR2 is YNNKEL (reference sequence). The CDR3 runs 15 residues. The CDR3 DNA reads TGTGCCAGCAGCCAAGAGGGGCTAGCGGGAGCTGAGCAGTTCTTC. Translated, it gives CASSQEGLAGAEQFF.

The genes are TRBV18 and TRBJ2-5; D is unclear. The CDR3 sequence is 14 residues long. The V end was cut by 2 bases, the J end by 1 base, with 8 bases between. Germline-derived CDR1 and CDR2 are KGHSH and LQKENI. The CDR3 coding sequence is TGTGCCAGCTCACCAATCAGTTCCCAAGAGACCCAGTACTTC. Translated: CASSPISSQETQYF.

The rearrangement uses TRBV5-1 and TRBJ1-5; tentative D call: TRBD1 (5 bases). Germline V gene data show CDR1 as SGHRS and CDR2 as YFSETQ. V gave up 5 bases and J gave up 3 bases, with 15 bases separating them. The CDR3 sequence is 15 residues long. The CDR3 here is CASSPAGTNNQPQHF. Written as DNA, the CDR3 is TGCGCCAGCAGTCCGGCAGGGACGAACAATCAGCCCCAGCATTTT. Supplemented by reference TRBV5-1 and TRBJ1-5, the full variable domain reads KAGVTQTPRYLIKTRGQQVTLSCSPISGHRSVSWYQQTPGQGLQFLFEYFSETQRNKGNFPGRFSGRQFSNSRSEMNVSTLELGDSALYLCASSPAGTNNQPQHFGDGTRLSIL.

This chain uses TRBV28 with TRBJ2-3; 8 nucleotides align to TRBD1. Germline CDR1 is MDHEN and CDR2 is SYDVKM. The CDR3 loop spans 16 amino acids. V lost 3 bases and J lost 1; bases outside the gene matches: 6. CDR3 sequence: CASSFPSTGGTDTQYF. For the CDR3, the DNA is TGTGCCAGCAGTTTTCCCTCGACAGGGGGCACAGATACGCAGTATTTT.

This clonotype was counted between two and nine times. The gene calls are TRBV7-3 and TRBJ2-1; a possible D gene is TRBD2 (6 bases). Trimming removed 1 base from V and 8 bases from J, with 15 bases in between. The length of the CDR3 is 15 residues. Looked up from germline, CDR1 is SGHTA and CDR2 is FQGTGA. As DNA, the CDR3 is TGTGCCAGCAGCTTAAGAGCGGAGGGGTGGGATGAGCAGTTCTTC. Translating it yields CASSLRAEGWDEQFF.

This clonotype was counted only a few times. The chain has TRBV18 and TRBJ2-4, with unresolved D. The DNA end is a closer match to TRBJ2-7, so the J assignment may be wrong. CDR1 and CDR2 from the germline V gene are KGHSH and LQKENI. The CDR3 totals 14 residues. This chain's CDR3 is CASSPSLGKYEQYF. The CDR3 region has the DNA TGTGCCAGCTCACCAAGTTTAGGAAAATACGAGCAGTACTTC.

V and J are TRBV5-1 and TRBJ2-5; D might be TRBD2 (6 bases). Germline V gene data show CDR1 as SGHRS and CDR2 as YFSETQ. The CDR3 length is 17 residues. V lost 1 base, J lost 5 bases, and 21 bases lay in between. The CDR3 loop is CASSLNGGDSEGETQYF. For the CDR3, the DNA is TGCGCCAGCAGCTTGAATGGCGGGGACTCAGAAGGGGAGACCCAGTACTTC.

V and J are TRBV16 and TRBJ1-5; no reliable D call. V lost 5 bases and J 5 bases, leaving 7 bases between the germline ends. Germline V gene sequence: CDR1 KGHSY, CDR2 FQNENV. CDR3 size: 12 residues. CDR3 loop: CASSSNYQPQHF. The CDR3 DNA follows: TGTGCCAGCAGCTCCAACTATCAGCCCCAGCATTTT.

The chain combines TRBV11-2 with TRBJ2-3; unclear D gene. V was trimmed by 3 bases and J by 1 base, leaving 11 bases between them. Germline CDR1 SGHAT, CDR2 FQNNGV. This CDR3 has 15 amino acids. The CDR3 sequence: CASSFLGRGTDTQYF. The CDR3, as DNA: TGTGCCAGCAGCTTCCTAGGACGGGGCACAGATACGCAGTATTTT.

This clonotype came up a few times. The rearrangement uses TRBV28 and TRBJ2-5; 8 bases agree with TRBD1. The J call is doubtful: the DNA matches TRBJ2-7 better. Germline V CDR1 and CDR2: MDHEN, SYDVKM. CDR3 length: 15 amino acids. CDR3 nucleotides: TGTGCCAGCAGTTCTTTGGACAGGGCTTACTACGAGCAGTACTTC. Translation gives CASSSLDRAYYEQYF.

This clonotype was recorded a few times. The V gene is TRBV18, the J gene TRBJ2-7; 7 bases align to TRBD1. The CDR3 is 14 residues long. V shed 3 bases, J shed 2 bases, and the junction held 4 bases outside the gene matches. In germline, CDR1 is KGHSH, CDR2 LQKENI. In DNA, the CDR3 is TGTGCCAGCTCACCCACGGGACAGACCTACGAGCAGTACTTC. It is translated as CASSPTGQTYEQYF.

The chain is built from TRBV20-1 and TRBJ2-5; 9 bases are shared with TRBD1. Germline trimming cut 6 bases from V and 1 base from J; bases unmatched to any gene: 6. CDR3 size: 14 residues. CDR1 and CDR2 from the germline V gene are DFQATT and SNEGSKA (reference sequence). The CDR3 nucleotides are TGCAGTGCCCGCGGGACAGGGTCCCAAGAGACCCAGTACTTC. Its protein is CSARGTGSQETQYF.

The chain couples TRBV27 to TRBJ1-5; TRBD1 matches 10 bases. J lost 0 bases, V lost 5 bases, and 16 bases had no gene match. The length of the CDR3 is 20 residues. Per the germline V gene, CDR1 is MNHEY and CDR2 is SMNVEV (reference sequence). The CDR3 coding sequence is TGTGCCAGCAGTAAGAACCCAGGGACAGGGGCCTACTATAGCAATCAGCCCCAGCATTTT. This encodes CASSKNPGTGAYYSNQPQHF.

V is TRBV7-3 and J is TRBJ1-2; 9 nucleotides align to TRBD1. The germline V gene has CDR1 SGHTA and CDR2 FQGTGA. The CDR3 has 12 amino acids. With 3 bases clipped from V and 10 bases from J, the junction kept 3 bases outside the gene matches. The CDR3 protein is CASSLDRGNYTF. In nucleotides, the CDR3 is TGTGCCAGCAGCTTGGACAGGGGCAACTACACCTTC. Using reference TRBV7-3 and TRBJ1-2 for the parts outside the CDR3, the full variable domain is GAGVSQTPSNKVTEKGKYVELRCDPISGHTALYWYRQSLGQGPEFLIYFQGTGAADDSGLPNDRFFAVRPEGSVSTLKIQRTERGDSAVYLCASSLDRGNYTFGSGTRLTVV.

With respect to this clonotype: The junction and the germline gene differ at one end; a read error may be behind it. This rearrangement joins TRBV27 to TRBJ2-1; 13 bases agree with TRBD2. The CDR3 length is 15 residues. Germline loops: CDR1 MNHEY, CDR2 SMNVEV (reference sequence). This chain's CDR3 is CASSVSTSGRGEQFF. The CDR3 DNA is TGTGCCAGCAGTGTATCCACTAGCGGGAGGGGTGAGCAGTTCTTC.